This T cell receptor beta chain was identified during a study of CD8 T cells in ankylosing spondylitis. This clonotype has only a few counts. TCRdb recomputed calls from the 5' RACE reads with MiXCR, one row per CDR3 protein. The sample has approximately 250,000 distinct CDR3 sequences; 30% to 40% are singletons. V lost 5 bases to trimming and J lost 1 base, with 11 bases between them. The CDR3 spans 14 residues. Germline V gives CDR1 SGHVS, CDR2 FNYEAQ. V is TRBV7-6 and J is TRBJ1-1; D may be TRBD1 (6 bases). This TCR was recovered from a male donor with ankylosing spondylitis or in good health (not recorded which). Sequencing was done on a sample of blood, either unsorted or a sorted T cell fraction (not recorded which). DNA of the CDR3: TGTGCCAGCAGCCCCGACAGGCCGAACACTGAAGCTTTCTTT. This sequence encodes CASSPDRPNTEAFF. Complete variable domain (other parts from reference TRBV7-6 and TRBJ1-1): GAGVSQSPRYKVTKRGQDVALRCDPISGHVSLYWYRQALGQGPEFLTYFNYEAQQDKSGLPNDRFSAERPEGSISTLTIQRTEQRDSAMYRCASSPDRPNTEAFFGQGTRLTVV.